This passage covers 19 T cell receptor beta chains from one sample sequenced in a study of human T cells and chemical hapten exposure. Total RNA was isolated from unfractionated whole blood. TCRdb passed the 5' RACE reads through MiXCR, listing each CDR3 protein once. Among about 140,000 distinct CDR3 sequences listed, approximately 4% were seen once. These receptors were obtained from a female donor in good health.

This rearrangement joins TRBV30 to TRBJ2-7; 7 bases match TRBD1. Germline V CDR1 and CDR2: GTSNPN, SVGIG (reference sequence). The V gene end was trimmed by 1 base and the J gene end by 4 bases; junction bases not matched to a gene: 1. CDR3 length: 12 amino acids. The CDR3 DNA sequence: TGTGCCTGGAGTGCGACAGGGTACGAGCAGTACTTC. It yields the protein CAWSATGYEQYF.

There are a few counts of this clonotype. The rearrangement links TRBV7-8 to TRBJ2-7; D remains unclear. The CDR3 totals 14 residues. With 4 bases removed from V and 2 bases from J, the gap between germline ends came to 12 bases. The germline gives CDR1 SGHVS, CDR2 FQNEAQ. In DNA, the CDR3 is TGTGCCAGCAGCTCACAACAGTCTCCCTACGAGCAGTACTTC. This translates into CASSSQQSPYEQYF.

The chain links TRBV5-6 to TRBJ1-6; D gene uncertain. Trimming removed 0 bases at V and 14 bases at J, with 12 bases between. Germline lookup yields CDR1 SGHDT and CDR2 YYEEEE. This CDR3 has 13 residues. CDR3: CASSLGGGNTLHF. Written as DNA, the CDR3 is TGTGCCAGCAGCTTGGGAGGTGGAAATACCCTCCACTTT. The whole variable domain, remainder taken from reference TRBV5-6 and TRBJ1-6, is DAGVTQSPTHLIKTRGQQVTLRCSPKSGHDTVSWYQQALGQGPQFIFQYYEEEERQRGNFPDRFSGHQFPNYSSELNVNALLLGDSALYLCASSLGGGNTLHFGNGTRLTVT.

The table lists this clonotype with a few counts. The genes are TRBV4-2 and TRBJ2-4, with TRBD2 matching 7 bases. CDR3 length equals 18 residues. V shed 2 bases and J 3 bases; nucleotides not matched to a gene: 13. CDR1 is LGHNA and CDR2 is YNFKEQ in the germline V gene. CDR3 residues: CASSQSGGGGEDKNIQYF. CDR3 DNA sequence: TGTGCCAGCAGCCAAAGTGGGGGGGGAGGGGAGGACAAAAACATTCAGTACTTC.

This clonotype was found a few times. The chain carries TRBV3-1 and TRBJ2-4; D gene unclear. Looked up from germline, CDR1 is LGHDT and CDR2 is YNNKEL (reference sequence). Between the trimmed V and J ends, which lost 0 bases and 0 bases, there was a span of 6 bases. This CDR3 region has 15 residues. The CDR3 coding sequence is TGTGCCAGCAGCCAAGACCGGATAGCCAAAAACATTCAGTACTTC. Protein product: CASSQDRIAKNIQYF.

In this sample, this clonotype turned up many times. The chain carries TRBV5-6 and TRBJ1-6, with D maybe TRBD1 (5 bases). This CDR3 spans 15 amino acids. From germline, CDR1 is SGHDT and CDR2 YYEEEE. The ends were cut back, 0 bases at V and 6 bases at J, with 10 bases in the middle. The CDR3 region is CASSLVPGTNSPLHF. In DNA, the CDR3 is TGTGCCAGCAGCTTGGTCCCGGGGACTAATTCACCCCTCCACTTT.

The chain combines TRBV10-3 with TRBJ1-3; no reliable D call. The V and J ends lost 3 bases and 0 bases respectively, with 15 bases between them. Germline CDR1 ENHRY, CDR2 SYGVKD. The length of the CDR3 is 17 residues. CDR3 in DNA: TGTGCCATCAGTGACCCCATTGGGGAGGACTCTGGAAACACCATATATTTT. It is translated as CAISDPIGEDSGNTIYF.

This clonotype showed up many times. The chain links TRBV20-1 to TRBJ2-3, with D maybe TRBD2 (5 bases). The V gene lost 1 base and the J gene lost 3 bases, with 8 bases spanning the gap. The CDR3 length is 13 residues. Germline assignment: CDR1 DFQATT and CDR2 SNEGSKA (reference sequence). The CDR3 DNA follows: TGCAGTGCTAGAGTCGGGGTGACAGATACGCAGTATTTT. This encodes CSARVGVTDTQYF.

This clonotype was seen repeatedly, ten times or more. The chain is built from TRBV6-6 and TRBJ1-1; no clear D. V lost 6 bases and J 1 base, leaving 15 bases between the germline ends. The CDR3 runs to 15 residues. CDR1 is MNHNY and CDR2 is SVGAGI in the germline V gene (reference sequence). CDR3 protein: CASSPISAGNTEAFF. For the CDR3, the DNA is TGTGCCAGCAGCCCGATATCTGCGGGGAACACTGAAGCTTTCTTT.

The sample holds many counts of this clonotype. V is TRBV5-1 and J is TRBJ2-1; D is possibly TRBD2 (6 bases). This CDR3 is built from 17 residues. Germline lookup yields CDR1 SGHRS and CDR2 YFSETQ. V was cut by 5 bases and J by 6 bases, with 24 bases left in between. CDR3: CASRPGPSSVVGNEQFF. The CDR3, as DNA: TGCGCCAGCAGACCGGGACCTTCTAGCGTGGTCGGCAATGAGCAGTTCTTC.

Ten or more counts support this clonotype. The chain is built from TRBV4-3 and TRBJ1-6; D not resolved. The V gene lost 1 base and the J gene lost 9 bases, with 16 bases spanning the gap. Germline CDR1 and CDR2: LGHNA and YSLEER. The CDR3 is 16 residues long. CDR3 loop: CASSQVLAVTGSPLHF. In DNA form, the CDR3 reads TGCGCCAGCAGCCAAGTTTTGGCCGTGACTGGTTCACCCCTCCACTTT.

There are a few counts of this clonotype. J is TRBJ2-2 and V is TRBV5-1, with D hard to call. This CDR3 has 13 amino acids. Trimming removed 6 bases at V and 0 bases at J, with 6 bases between. Germline CDR1 and CDR2: SGHRS and YFSETQ. CDR3 in DNA: TGCGCCAGCATGAGTGCGAACACCGGGGAGCTGTTTTTT. It is translated as CASMSANTGELFF.

The table lists this clonotype with many counts. This rearrangement joins TRBV20-1 to TRBJ1-6, with D perhaps matching TRBD1 (6 bases). Looked up from germline, CDR1 is DFQATT and CDR2 is SNEGSKA (reference sequence). V was pared by 4 bases and J by 10 bases, with 14 bases between. The CDR3 sequence is 13 residues long. In nucleotides, the CDR3 is TGCAGTGCTATCAGGGGTGGGGGGTCACCCCTCCACTTT. Protein sequence: CSAIRGGGSPLHF.

Many counts were recorded for this clonotype. The rearrangement uses TRBV20-1 and TRBJ2-2; weak D call: TRBD1 (5 bases). The germline CDR1 and CDR2 sequences are DFQATT and SNEGSKA (reference sequence). V gave up 6 bases and J gave up 6 bases, with 20 bases separating them. This CDR3 is built from 15 residues. The CDR3 sequence is CSASISTGPAGELFF. CDR3 bases: TGCAGTGCGAGCATTAGCACAGGTCCTGCCGGGGAGCTGTTTTTT.

This clonotype was counted a few times. The chain links TRBV4-3 to TRBJ2-1; D possibly uses TRBD1 or TRBD2 (5 bases each). The germline V gene encodes CDR1 LGHNA and CDR2 YSLEER. Trimming pared 6 bases from V and 8 bases from J, leaving 17 bases between. The CDR3 has 14 residues. CDR3 in amino acids: CASRGWGSGDEQFF. The CDR3 DNA follows: TGCGCCAGCAGGGGCTGGGGGTCTGGCGATGAGCAGTTCTTC.

This clonotype has a count of ten or more. J is TRBJ2-5 and V is TRBV9, with 7 bases identical to TRBD1. Germline V CDR1 and CDR2: SGDLS, YYNGEE. The CDR3 loop spans 13 amino acids. The ends lost 5 bases at V and 1 base at J; junction bases unmatched: 2. The DNA for the CDR3 is TGTGCCAGCAGTCGGACAGGCCAAGAGACCCAGTACTTC. The encoded protein is CASSRTGQETQYF.

This clonotype was detected only a few times. The chain employs TRBV27 and TRBJ1-1; D possibly corresponds to TRBD1 (6 bases). V was cut by 5 bases and J by 6 bases, with 13 bases left in between. This CDR3 contains 13 residues. CDR1 and CDR2 (germline): MNHEY, SMNVEV (reference sequence). Here the CDR3 reads CASSPTGSSEAFF. In DNA form, the CDR3 reads TGTGCCAGCAGTCCTACAGGGTCTTCTGAAGCTTTCTTT.

This clonotype came up a few times. V usage is TRBV7-2 and J usage is TRBJ1-6, with 9 positions matching TRBD1. Per germline, CDR1 SGHTA and CDR2 FQGNSA. CDR3 length: 17 amino acids. Germline trimming cut 5 bases from V and 0 bases from J; bases unmatched to any gene: 5. The CDR3 DNA is TGTGCCAGCAGCGCACAGGGGGCAAGCTCCTATAATTCACCCCTCCACTTT. Amino acid sequence: CASSAQGASSYNSPLHF.

This clonotype was counted ten times or more. The chain uses TRBV5-1 and TRBJ1-2; D not resolved. The germline CDR1 and CDR2 sequences are SGHRS and YFSETQ. The CDR3 length is 14 residues. V was shortened by 2 bases and J by 0 bases, with 8 bases between the two germline ends. CDR3 protein: CASSFNNPNYGYTF. CDR3 in DNA: TGCGCCAGCAGCTTTAACAACCCTAACTATGGCTACACCTTC.